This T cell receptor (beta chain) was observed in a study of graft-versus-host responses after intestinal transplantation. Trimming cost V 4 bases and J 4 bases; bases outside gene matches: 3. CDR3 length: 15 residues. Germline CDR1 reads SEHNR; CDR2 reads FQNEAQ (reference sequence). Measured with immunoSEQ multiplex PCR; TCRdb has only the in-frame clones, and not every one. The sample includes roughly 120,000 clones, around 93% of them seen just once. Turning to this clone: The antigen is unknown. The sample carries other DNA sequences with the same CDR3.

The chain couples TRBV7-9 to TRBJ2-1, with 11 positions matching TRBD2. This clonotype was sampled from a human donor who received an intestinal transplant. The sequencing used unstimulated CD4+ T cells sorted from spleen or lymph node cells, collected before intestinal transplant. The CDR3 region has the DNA TGTGCCAGCAGCTCCGGGACTAGCGGATACAATGAGCAGTTCTTC. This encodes CASSSGTSGYNEQFF.